The next 27 T cell receptor beta chains were all read from a single sample in a study of low-dose radiotherapy and immunotherapy resistance in tumors. Stated time point: before trial treatment. TRAV and TRBV primers primed cDNA for both TCRalpha and TCRbeta. TCRs were put through approximately 20 PCR cycles of amplification with Phusion. A constant-region primer and the V-primer adapter served as the primer pair. MiXCR, applied by TCRdb to the reads, yields one record per CDR3 protein. There are around 90,000 distinct CDR3 sequences in the sample; approximately 20% occur only once, and more than 4.5% lies in the top ten. Source: PBMCs, taken before treatment. These receptors all stem from a male donor with prostate cancer.

This clonotype has ten or more counts. V gene TRBV7-2 combines with J gene TRBJ1-4; no definite D call. This CDR3 is 17 amino acids long. Trimming stripped 3 bases from V and 4 bases from J, with 18 bases between. Germline assignment: CDR1 SGHTA and CDR2 FQGNSA. The CDR3 sequence is CASSLEGGSRFNEKLFF. CDR3 coding DNA: TGTGCCAGCAGCTTGGAGGGTGGGAGCAGATTTAATGAAAAACTGTTTTTT.

The chain employs TRBV5-5 and TRBJ1-1; the D is unclear. Germline V CDR1 and CDR2: SGHKS, YYEKEE (reference sequence). The V and J ends lost 1 base and 3 bases respectively, with 7 bases between them. This CDR3 region has 13 residues. CDR3 residues: CASSLWTDTEAFF. The CDR3 DNA is TGTGCCAGCAGCTTGTGGACGGACACTGAAGCTTTCTTT.

This clonotype was observed many times. The gene calls are TRBV15 and TRBJ2-5, with 9 bases aligning to TRBD1. This CDR3 contains 15 residues. CDR1 and CDR2 from the germline V gene are LNHNV and YYDKDF (reference sequence). V lost 2 bases, J lost 3 bases, and 4 bases stayed unmatched. This CDR3 reads CATSRPTGGEETQYF. In DNA form, the CDR3 reads TGTGCCACCAGCAGACCCACAGGGGGCGAAGAGACCCAGTACTTC. The variable domain in full, completed from reference TRBV15 and TRBJ2-5, reads DAMVIQNPRYQVTQFGKPVTLSCSQTLNHNVMYWYQQKSSQAPKLLFHYYDKDFNNEADTPDNFQSRRPNTSFCFLDIRSPGLGDTAMYLCATSRPTGGEETQYFGPGTRLLVL.

The count of this clonotype is one. J is TRBJ2-2 and V is TRBV7-8; possible D gene TRBD1, 5 bases. The V and J ends lost 1 base and 5 bases respectively, with 11 bases between them. CDR3 length: 15 amino acids. Germline V gene data show CDR1 as SGHVS and CDR2 as FQNEAQ. CDR3 bases: TGTGCCAGCAGCTTAGGCACAGGACGAACCGGGGAGCTGTTTTTT. This encodes CASSLGTGRTGELFF.

The chain combines TRBV10-3 with TRBJ2-7, with TRBD2 identical over 11 bases. Germline trimming cut 2 bases from V and 9 bases from J; bases unmatched to any gene: 9. CDR1 is ENHRY and CDR2 is SYGVKD in the germline V gene. The CDR3 consists of 15 residues. The CDR3 protein is CAISEPGLADWVQYF. The DNA of the CDR3 is TGTGCCATCAGTGAGCCGGGACTAGCGGATTGGGTGCAGTACTTC.

This clonotype was picked up many times. The chain links TRBV6-5 to TRBJ1-2, with D unresolved. CDR1 is MNHEY, CDR2 SVGAGI, per germline. CDR3 size: 15 residues. V was pared by 0 bases and J by 1 base, with 9 bases between. CDR3 residues: CASSYSRLLNYGYTF. In nucleotides, the CDR3 is TGTGCCAGCAGTTACTCGAGACTGCTTAACTATGGCTACACCTTC.

This clonotype was seen repeatedly, ten times or more. J is TRBJ2-3 and V is TRBV5-5; TRBD1 aligns across 8 bases. Germline trimming cut 2 bases from V and 8 bases from J; bases unmatched to any gene: 16. The germline V gene has CDR1 SGHKS and CDR2 YYEKEE (reference sequence). The CDR3 has 17 residues. CDR3 sequence: CASSFPPGQDPSGTQYF. CDR3 nucleotide sequence: TGTGCCAGCAGCTTCCCTCCGGGACAGGACCCCAGTGGTACGCAGTATTTT.

This clonotype appeared a few times. This may be a read error, as it is one base from a much larger clone. The chain carries TRBV28 and TRBJ1-2; D possibly corresponds to TRBD1 (6 bases). V lost 2 bases and J 8 bases, leaving 15 bases between the germline ends. The CDR3 runs to 14 residues. The germline gives CDR1 MDHEN, CDR2 SYDVKM. The DNA for the CDR3 is TGTGCCAGCAGTTTACTCCAACAGGGAAACGGCTACACCTTC. It specifies CASSLLQQGNGYTF.

This clonotype has ten or more counts. This chain links TRBV19 with TRBJ1-1; 7 positions agree with TRBD1. The CDR3 contains 13 residues. V dropped 6 bases and J dropped 0; count of bases not matched to a gene: 1. Germline lookup yields CDR1 LNHDA and CDR2 SQIVND (reference sequence). CDR3 DNA: TGTGCCAGTAGAGACAGGGTGAACACTGAAGCTTTCTTT. As protein: CASRDRVNTEAFF.

This clonotype was counted at least ten times. The chain couples TRBV29-1 to TRBJ2-3; 8 positions match TRBD2. CDR1 is SQVTM, CDR2 ANQGSEA, per germline. This CDR3 is 13 amino acids long. After removal of 6 bases from V and 1 base from J, the junction contained 3 bases not matched to a gene. CDR3 nucleotides: TGCAGCGTCCTACTAGCGGGCACAGATACGCAGTATTTT. This sequence encodes CSVLLAGTDTQYF.

This clonotype was counted at least ten times. This sequence joins TRBV27 and TRBJ2-6; 8 positions agree with TRBD2. Trimming removed 5 bases from V and 4 bases from J; junction bases left unmatched: 13. Germline V lookup: CDR1 MNHEY, CDR2 SMNVEV (reference sequence). This CDR3 has 18 residues. This CDR3 is CASSPGLAPIAGANVLTF. CDR3 sequence (DNA): TGTGCCAGCAGTCCTGGACTAGCACCTATTGCCGGGGCCAACGTCCTGACTTTC.

This clonotype was seen ten or more times. The chain uses TRBV2 and TRBJ1-6; a possible D gene is TRBD1 (5 bases). The length of the CDR3 is 15 residues. CDR1 is SNHLY, CDR2 FYNNEI, per germline. The V end was cut by 6 bases, the J end by 1 base, with 10 bases between. CDR3 region: CASRGTGSYNSPLHF. In DNA form, the CDR3 reads TGTGCCAGCAGAGGGACGGGTTCCTATAATTCACCCCTCCACTTT. Looking up the rest from reference TRBV2 and TRBJ1-6 gives the full variable domain: EPEVTQTPSHQVTQMGQEVILRCVPISNHLYFYWYRQILGQKVEFLVSFYNNEISEKSEIFDDQFSVERPDGSNFTLKIRSTKLEDSAMYFCASRGTGSYNSPLHFGNGTRLTVT.

This clonotype was found many times. The rearrangement joins TRBV7-2 to TRBJ2-7; TRBD2 agrees at 11 bases. CDR1 is SGHTA, CDR2 FQGNSA, per germline. V lost 3 bases, J lost 5 bases, and 6 bases stayed unmatched. This CDR3 is built from 15 residues. The CDR3 sequence is CASSFPSGGNHEQYF. CDR3 nucleotides: TGTGCCAGCAGCTTTCCTAGCGGGGGGAACCACGAGCAGTACTTC.

In this sample, this clonotype turned up once. The chain links TRBV6-2 or TRBV6-3 to TRBJ1-1; D is possibly TRBD1 (5 bases). V lost 8 bases and J lost 3, with 16 bases in between. This CDR3 contains 14 residues. In germline, CDR1 is MNHEY, CDR2 SVGEGT. CDR3 nucleotide sequence: TGTGCCAGCCACACCGGGACTTTTTACACTGAAGCTTTCTTT. It specifies CASHTGTFYTEAFF.

This clonotype was detected many times. The chain uses TRBV27 and TRBJ2-7; D possibly corresponds to TRBD2 (6 bases). This CDR3 has 15 amino acids. CDR1 is MNHEY, CDR2 SMNVEV, per germline (reference sequence). Trimming left V 2 bases short and J 5 bases short, with 16 bases between. The CDR3 loop is CASSLGGWYSHEQYF. The CDR3 DNA is TGTGCCAGCAGTTTAGGAGGGTGGTATTCCCACGAGCAGTACTTC.

This clonotype was picked up many times. J is TRBJ2-7 and V is TRBV4-2; D gene ambiguous. CDR3 length equals 16 residues. V lost 4 bases and J lost 0, with 16 bases in between. Germline CDR1 and CDR2: LGHNA and YNFKEQ. CDR3 sequence (DNA): TGTGCCAGCAGCCGCTCCTCGTCGGATAACTCCTACGAGCAGTACTTC. Its translation: CASSRSSSDNSYEQYF.

This clonotype was detected many times. The chain combines TRBV5-1 with TRBJ2-1; TRBD1 matches at 7 bases. Germline CDR1 reads SGHRS; CDR2 reads YFSETQ. The CDR3 is 15 residues long. Trimming cost V 2 bases and J 4 bases; bases outside gene matches: 6. CDR3 sequence reads: CASSFGQGDYNEQFF. CDR3 nucleotide sequence: TGCGCCAGCAGCTTTGGGCAGGGGGATTACAATGAGCAGTTCTTC.

Ten or more counts support this clonotype. The rearrangement uses TRBV10-3 and TRBJ2-6, with D possibly being TRBD1 (6 bases). Germline assignment: CDR1 ENHRY and CDR2 SYGVKD. The CDR3 length is 15 residues. V dropped 7 bases and J dropped 0 bases, with 10 bases sitting between them. CDR3 loop: CAITSDSSGANVLTF. Written as DNA, the CDR3 is TGTGCCATCACCTCGGACAGCTCTGGGGCCAACGTCCTGACTTTC.

This clonotype occurred many times. The chain is built from TRBV7-8 and TRBJ1-3; 8 nucleotides align to TRBD1. The germline gives CDR1 SGHVS, CDR2 FQNEAQ. V lost 5 bases to trimming and J lost 3 bases; unmatched junction nucleotides: 3. This CDR3 is 14 amino acids long. CDR3 residues: CASSGTGGGNTIYF. Here the CDR3 DNA reads TGTGCCAGCAGCGGCACAGGGGGTGGAAACACCATATATTTT.

Ten or more counts support this clonotype. This chain joins TRBV18 and TRBJ1-2, with TRBD1 matching over 9 bases. This CDR3 is 14 amino acids long. In germline, CDR1 is KGHSH, CDR2 LQKENI. The ends lost 3 bases at V and 7 bases at J; junction bases unmatched: 6. The DNA of the CDR3 is TGTGCCAGCTCACCGAACAGGGGGCAAGGTGGCTACACCTTC. This gives the protein CASSPNRGQGGYTF.

This clonotype came up many times. V usage is TRBV2 and J usage is TRBJ2-5; D is uncertain. V was trimmed by 4 bases and J by 2 bases, leaving 8 bases between them. Germline CDR1 and CDR2: SNHLY and FYNNEI. The CDR3 runs to 13 residues. CDR3 protein: CASSVAVQETQYF. The CDR3 DNA is TGTGCCAGCAGTGTTGCTGTACAAGAGACCCAGTACTTC.

In the case of this clonotype: This is likely an artifact of a read error, given a far larger clone one base away. The chain recombines TRBV26 with TRBJ1-6; TRBD1 reflects the table's D call only, with no check against the DNA. TRBV26 is an annotated pseudogene. CDR3 length equals 14 residues. CDR3 sequence reads: CASSLGGNNSLLHF. The CDR3 DNA is TGTGCCAGCAGTTTAGGGGGCAATAATTCACTCCTCCACTTT.

This clonotype was detected ten times or more. The rearrangement links TRBV4-2 to TRBJ2-2, with 10 positions matching TRBD1. The V gene's germline CDR1 is LGHNA and CDR2 YNFKEQ. V trimming: 3 bases; J trimming: 7 bases; junction bases outside the gene matches: 2. The CDR3 length is 14 residues. CDR3 DNA sequence: TGTGCCAGCAGCCACGGACAGGGGGACGGGGAGCTGTTTTTT. Translating it yields CASSHGQGDGELFF.

There are many counts of this clonotype. The chain links TRBV19 to TRBJ2-5; D could derive from TRBD1 or TRBD2 (5 bases each). This CDR3 region has 14 residues. Trimming took off 5 bases at V and 4 bases at J, with 14 bases between the two ends. Germline CDR1 is LNHDA and CDR2 is SQIVND (reference sequence). This CDR3 reads CASSSWDPGETQYF. In DNA, the CDR3 is TGTGCCAGTAGTTCCTGGGACCCAGGAGAGACCCAGTACTTC.

The table lists this clonotype with many counts. The J gene is TRBJ1-5, the V gene TRBV27; D may be TRBD1 (5 bases). There are 14 residues in the CDR3. Germline V gene data show CDR1 as MNHEY and CDR2 as SMNVEV (reference sequence). The V end was cut by 2 bases, the J end by 4 bases, with 9 bases between. In nucleotides, the CDR3 is TGTGCCAGCAGTTTAGCCGGGGGGAATCAGCCCCAGCATTTT. It translates to CASSLAGGNQPQHF.

This clonotype was observed at least ten times. The V and J genes are TRBV6-1 and TRBJ2-1; weak D call: TRBD2 (7 bases). This CDR3 comprises 13 residues. Germline CDR1 reads MNHNS; CDR2 reads SASEGT. The ends were cut back, 1 base at V and 8 bases at J, with 9 bases in the middle. This CDR3 reads CASSEGGGHEQFF. The CDR3 coding sequence is TGTGCCAGCAGTGAAGGGGGGGGCCATGAGCAGTTCTTC.

Many counts were recorded for this clonotype. The J gene is TRBJ2-1, the V gene TRBV7-2; 10 bases are shared with TRBD2. CDR1 is SGHTA, CDR2 FQGNSA, per germline. CDR3 length: 16 residues. With 1 base clipped from V and 4 bases from J, the junction kept 4 bases outside the gene matches. The CDR3 DNA reads TGTGCCAGCAGCTTAGGGCTAGCGGGGGCTTACAATGAGCAGTTCTTC. Encoded protein: CASSLGLAGAYNEQFF.